Described below is a single T cell receptor (beta chain) sequence and its context. Its antigen remains undetermined. There are no base qualities to consult, and no much larger clone falls within one base. Two independent genomic DNA replicates were amplified for each sample, with 0.5 ug used for blood and about 1.5 ug for tumor or normal breast. TCRB sequencing of genomic DNA was carried out with the ImmunoSeq Intro kit according to the manufacturer's instructions. Multiplex PCR ran about 31 cycles with proprietary primers and spike-in control sequences for absolute quantification. Single-end 150-bp reads were used to sequence an 87-bp fragment covering the CDR3 and the flanking V and J genes. Each lane of an Illumina MiSeq running version 3.0 chemistry carried seven multiplexed samples, with two replicates apiece. The original methods were these. Raw data were processed by the vendor's proprietary pipeline, with both replicates merged into one result per sample. To define clonotypes, the study grouped productive rearrangements that shared the V-gene family, CDR3 amino acid sequence and J-gene segment. To compute clonality, the normalized Shannon entropy (Pielou evenness) of TCRB abundances was subtracted from 1. T cell density was estimated as total templates divided by the number of input cells, with the number of input cells inferred from the DNA input amount. Recon was used with default parameters to estimate total repertoire diversity and clonality. A clonotype counted as tumor-enriched if its abundance in tumor exceeded 0.1% and was at least 32-fold higher than its abundance in normal breast. Imported from immuneACCESS, the table was reduced by TCRdb to in-frame sequences with V and J called. These copies leave out some clones; in studies compared against another copy, an unresolved V gene accounts for under half, and the cause of the remainder is not known. V, J and clone size were drawn from that table, and D and trimming were deduced from the DNA. This sample comprises about 51,000 clones, around 80% of them detected only once. Around 3.4% of the sample belongs to the ten largest clones.

The data derive from a study of early stage breast cancer tumors (dated 2017 in TCRdb). Context from the whole study: Of the 15 to 20 invasive breast tumors, some twelve were found to be estrogen receptor-positive, progesterone receptor-positive and HER2-negative. About 65% of the 12 ER+/PR+/HER2- tumors were invasive ductal carcinomas, while the other four were invasive lobular carcinomas. A read coverage of roughly 10-fold per sample was achieved on average. Across all samples, a few million templates representing 1.2 million or so unique clonotypes were detected.

Including the terminal cysteine and phenylalanine, the CDR3 comprises 14 residues. The sequence is cut down to CDR3 DNA, 42 bases in frame from base 1. Via the germline V gene (reference sequence), CDR1 is LNHDA and CDR2 SQIVND. After removal of 7 bases from V and 1 base from J, the junction retains 4 bases not matched to a gene. Beyond this particular receptor, the publication reports: Enriched TCRB sequences shared across patients were mostly commonly generated sequences, unlikely to play an important role in the tumor microenvironment. Repertoires from blood and normal breast were more alike than repertoires from blood and tumor, and in about 85% of the 16 patients, comparing each tissue with blood separated tumor from normal. Chain pairing and functional markers such as CD4, CD8 and FOXP3 were missed by bulk genomic DNA sequencing of unsorted cells. Tumors showed roughly 2.7-fold higher T cell density and higher clonality than adjacent normal breast tissue. Analysis by tumor subtype was prevented by the small cohort size.

The study profiled bulk TCR beta-chain repertoires in matched peripheral blood, tumor and adjacent normal breast tissue taken from some 15 patients with early-stage breast cancer. Before surgery, roughly 5-10 mL of whole blood was collected in EDTA tubes and processed within 2 hours. Ficoll-Paque centrifugation in SepMate-50 tubes was used to isolate peripheral blood mononuclear cells. PBMCs were cryopreserved in aliquots of roughly 1.8 to 4 million cells in 90% FBS with about 10% DMSO and kept in liquid nitrogen. Genomic DNA was extracted with the Qiagen AllPrep DNA/RNA Mini kit. The receptor was derived from a person in their forties with breast cancer. Material: blood. The sequence is built from TRBV19 and TRBJ2-1; 7 nucleotides in the junction match TRBD1. CDR3 loop: CASKTGVSYNEQFF. The DNA sequence is TGTGCCAGTAAAACAGGGGTGTCCTACAATGAGCAGTTCTTC.